A selection of T cell receptor beta chains follows, all from one sample in a study of Tregs in tolerant kidney transplant recipients. Here immunoSEQ multiplex PCR was the method, and the copy in TCRdb shows in-frame clones only, minus some. The sample records more than 95,000 clones, roughly 93% being singletons. Sequenced material: CD4+ T cells from blood. Receptors were obtained from a human donor in good health. The CDR3 runs from the conserved cysteine through the conserved F or W. D genes are given only for firm matches.

V gene,J gene,D gene,CDR3 protein
TRBV5-1,TRBJ1-1,NA,CASSWDNRGTEAFF
TRBV6-6,TRBJ2-7,TRBD1,CASSYFGDREIYEQYF
TRBV10-1,TRBJ2-1,TRBD1,CASSTNTGDDEQFF
TRBV6-5,TRBJ1-5,NA,CASSYSGGNSNQPQHF
TRBV18,TRBJ2-2,NA,CASPEGHNTGELFF
TRBV12-5,TRBJ1-4,TRBD1,CASGSPDRGTEKLFF
TRBV7-9,TRBJ1-2,NA,CASSLEGANYGYTF
TRBV15,TRBJ2-1,TRBD2,CATIRGTSGDNEQFF
TRBV30,TRBJ1-1,NA,CAWSTAPQAFF
TRBV7-8,TRBJ2-5,TRBD2,CASSLLSGGRAETQYF
TRBV10-3,TRBJ2-1,NA,CAISESLAPSYNEQFF
TRBV11-2,TRBJ2-2,TRBD1,CASSSAGTGTGELFF
TRBV7-9,TRBJ2-5,TRBD2,CASSRLAGAQETQYF